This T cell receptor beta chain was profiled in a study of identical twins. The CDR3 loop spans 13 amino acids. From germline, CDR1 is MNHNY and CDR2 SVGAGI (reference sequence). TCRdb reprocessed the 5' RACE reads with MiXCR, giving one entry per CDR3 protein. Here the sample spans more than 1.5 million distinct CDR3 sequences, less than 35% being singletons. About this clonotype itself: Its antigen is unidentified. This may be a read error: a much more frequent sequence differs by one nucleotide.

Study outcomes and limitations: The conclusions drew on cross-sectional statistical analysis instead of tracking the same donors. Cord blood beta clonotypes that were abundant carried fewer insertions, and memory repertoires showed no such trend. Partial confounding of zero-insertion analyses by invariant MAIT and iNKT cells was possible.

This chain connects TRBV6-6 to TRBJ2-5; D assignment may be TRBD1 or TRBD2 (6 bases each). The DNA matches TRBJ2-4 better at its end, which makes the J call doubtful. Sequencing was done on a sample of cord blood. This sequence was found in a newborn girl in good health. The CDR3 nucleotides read TGTGCCGGCAGTTACGGAGGGGGAAACATTCAGTACTTC. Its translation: CAGSYGGGNIQYF.